The next 16 T cell receptor beta chains were all read from a single sample in a study of beta chain features in type 1 diabetes. The isolated RNA, all of it, was reverse transcribed, so expressed TCRB transcripts were what got sequenced. Some clones are missing from TCRdb's copy, which holds only in-frame ones; the method was immunoSEQ multiplex PCR. The sample lists nearly 350,000 clones, 7.5% to 9% occurring once. Sequenced material: central memory CD4+ T cells from blood. The receptor set was obtained from a woman aged 18 to 35 in good health.

V and J are TRBV21-1 and TRBJ2-7; the table's D call, TRBD1, was not checked against the DNA. TRBV21-1 has pseudogene status. There are 14 residues in the CDR3. The CDR3 sequence: CASSNYRTAYEQYF. The CDR3 bases are TGTGCCAGCAGCAATTACAGGACGGCCTACGAGCAGTACTTC.

The V call is TRBV5-4, the J call TRBJ2-7; D not resolved. CDR3 length: 13 residues. V lost 3 bases, J lost 2 bases, and 9 bases lay in between. CDR1 and CDR2 (germline): SGHNT, YYREEE (reference sequence). CDR3 residues: CASSSEVPYEQYF. CDR3 coding DNA: TGTGCCAGCAGCTCTGAAGTTCCCTACGAGCAGTACTTC.

This clone was seen ten or more times. The chain uses TRBV15 and TRBJ2-1, with D perhaps assigned TRBD1 or TRBD2 (5 bases each). The V end was cut by 0 bases, the J end by 1 base, with 10 bases between. The CDR3 covers 16 residues. Germline loops: CDR1 LNHNV, CDR2 YYDKDF (reference sequence). CDR3 coding DNA: TGTGCCACCAGCAGAGATAGAGGGGTTTCCTACAATGAGCAGTTCTTC. Translating gives CATSRDRGVSYNEQFF. Full variable domain (outside the CDR3, taken from reference TRBV15 and TRBJ2-1): DAMVIQNPRYQVTQFGKPVTLSCSQTLNHNVMYWYQQKSSQAPKLLFHYYDKDFNNEADTPDNFQSRRPNTSFCFLDIRSPGLGDTAMYLCATSRDRGVSYNEQFFGPGTRLTVL.

V and J are TRBV6-5 and TRBJ1-5, with D uncertain. The CDR3 runs to 13 residues. The germline gives CDR1 MNHEY, CDR2 SVGAGI. The V end lost 0 bases, the J end lost 4 bases, and 4 bases lay between the germline ends. The CDR3 loop reads CASSYSRNQPQHF. CDR3 sequence (DNA): TGTGCCAGCAGTTACTCCAGGAATCAGCCCCAGCATTTT.

This clone was seen a handful of times. The chain carries TRBV5-4 and TRBJ2-5, with TRBD2 matching 12 bases. Looked up from germline, CDR1 is SGHNT and CDR2 is YYREEE (reference sequence). The CDR3 is 15 residues long. The J segment lost 1 base and the V segment lost 3 bases, leaving 1 base of the junction unmatched. The CDR3 here is CASSSGLAGQETQYF. In DNA form, the CDR3 reads TGTGCCAGCAGCTCGGGACTAGCGGGCCAAGAGACCCAGTACTTC.

V is TRBV19 and J is TRBJ2-7; TRBD2 matches at 11 bases. The germline gives CDR1 LNHDA, CDR2 SQIVND (reference sequence). The ends lost 4 bases at V and 5 bases at J; junction bases unmatched: 7. CDR3 length equals 15 residues. The CDR3 sequence is CASSRLAGGDDEQYF. CDR3 nucleotide sequence: TGTGCCAGTAGTAGGCTAGCGGGAGGTGACGACGAGCAGTACTTC.

The chain is built from TRBV14 and TRBJ2-5; 10 positions match TRBD2. With 7 bases clipped from V and 8 bases from J, the junction kept 7 bases outside the gene matches. Germline CDR1 SGHDN, CDR2 FVKESK. The CDR3 has 13 amino acids. CDR3 region: CASNPAGGGTQYF. CDR3 bases: TGTGCCAGCAACCCAGCGGGAGGGGGAACCCAGTACTTC.

This rearrangement joins TRBV7-2 to TRBJ2-4; D is ambiguous. Trimming removed 2 bases at V and 14 bases at J, with 16 bases between. CDR3 length: 13 amino acids. The germline V gene has CDR1 SGHTA and CDR2 FQGNSA. The CDR3 loop reads CASSLFSGAKEYF. As DNA, the CDR3 is TGTGCCAGCAGCTTATTCTCTGGCGCTAAGGAGTACTTC.

The genes are TRBV5-4 and TRBJ2-2, with 7 positions matching TRBD2. Per germline, CDR1 SGHNT and CDR2 YYREEE (reference sequence). The V and J ends lost 4 bases and 7 bases, in that order; junction bases with no gene match: 10. The CDR3 is 15 amino acids. CDR3 DNA: TGTGCCAGCAGCGGAGGACTAGGCCGGGTCGGGGAGCTGTTTTTT. As protein: CASSGGLGRVGELFF.

This clone was counted a few times. The chain uses TRBV14 and TRBJ1-1, with 8 bases that match TRBD1. Per the germline V gene, CDR1 is SGHDN and CDR2 is FVKESK. V trimming: 1 base; J trimming: 10 bases; junction bases outside the gene matches: 8. CDR3 size: 14 residues. This CDR3 is CASSQGRTGFRAFF. The CDR3 DNA reads as TGTGCCAGCAGCCAAGGCCGGACAGGGTTCAGAGCTTTCTTT. The complete variable domain, with remaining parts taken from reference TRBV14 and TRBJ1-1, reads EAGVTQFPSHSVIEKGQTVTLRCDPISGHDNLYWYRRVMGKEIKFLLHFVKESKQDESGMPNNRFLAERTGGTYSTLKVQPAELEDSGVYFCASSQGRTGFRAFFGQGTRLTVV.

The chain recombines TRBV5-4 with TRBJ2-2; tentatively, D is TRBD2 (6 bases). V dropped 1 base and J dropped 1 base, with 8 bases sitting between them. The CDR3 runs to 15 residues. CDR1 is SGHNT, CDR2 YYREEE, per germline (reference sequence). DNA of the CDR3: TGTGCCAGCAGCTTGATGGGAGGGAACACCGGGGAGCTGTTTTTT. It is translated as CASSLMGGNTGELFF.

This clone was counted only a few times. The chain employs TRBV7-2 and TRBJ1-5, with no clear D. CDR1 is SGHTA and CDR2 is FQGNSA in the germline V gene. This CDR3 has 13 amino acids. V dropped 1 base and J dropped 4 bases, with 5 bases sitting between them. CDR3 in amino acids: CASSLVTNQPQHF. In DNA form, the CDR3 reads TGTGCCAGCAGCTTAGTGACGAATCAGCCCCAGCATTTT.

The V call is TRBV27, the J call TRBJ2-2; 12 bases map to TRBD2. The CDR3 runs to 17 residues. Germline CDR1 is MNHEY and CDR2 is SMNVEV (reference sequence). V lost 6 bases, J lost 1 base, and 6 bases stayed unmatched. For the CDR3, the DNA is TGTGCCAGCAGAAGGACTAGCGGGAATGGGAACACCGGGGAGCTGTTTTTT. Translated: CASRRTSGNGNTGELFF.

This clone was found a few times. V usage is TRBV5-4 and J usage is TRBJ2-2, with a weak D call TRBD2 (6 bases). The CDR3 contains 14 residues. Trimming took 0 bases from V and 6 from J, leaving 9 bases between them. The germline V gene encodes CDR1 SGHNT and CDR2 YYREEE (reference sequence). The CDR3 DNA follows: TGTGCCAGCAGCTTGGGGGACTGGGCCGGGGAGCTGTTTTTT. Its translation is CASSLGDWAGELFF.

This clone showed up just a few times. The gene calls are TRBV7-8 and TRBJ2-7; perhaps TRBD2 as D (5 bases). The CDR3 sequence is 12 residues long. Germline V CDR1 and CDR2: SGHVS, FQNEAQ. V was cut by 2 bases and J by 6 bases, with 8 bases left in between. The CDR3: CASSLSGSEQYF. CDR3 sequence (DNA): TGTGCCAGCAGCTTATCGGGGTCCGAGCAGTACTTC.

This clone has more than one count but fewer than ten. This chain's CDR3 is CASSVAAETGGIRYEQYF. In nucleotides, the CDR3 is TGTGCCAGCAGCGTAGCCGCCGAGACAGGGGGCATACGCTACGAGCAGTACTTC. The rearrangement joins TRBV9 to TRBJ2-7, with TRBD1 matching 10 bases. The CDR3 is 18 residues long. Germline V gene data show CDR1 as SGDLS and CDR2 as YYNGEE. V dropped 0 bases and J dropped 3; count of bases not matched to a gene: 12. Full variable domain (remainder filled in from reference TRBV9 and TRBJ2-7): DSGVTQTPKHLITATGQRVTLRCSPRSGDLSVYWYQQSLDQGLQFLIQYYNGEERAKGNILERFSAQQFPDLHSELNLSSLELGDSALYFCASSVAAETGGIRYEQYFGPGTRLTVT.